Shown below are 21 T cell receptor beta chains from a single sample sequenced in a study of early T cells in non-severe SARS-CoV-2 infection. One entry per CDR3 protein results from TCRdb running MiXCR on the 5' RACE reads. The sample has nearly 9,500 distinct CDR3 sequences; under 5.5% are singletons. The sequencing sample was made of whole blood. The receptors stem from an adult who was a healthcare worker with PCR-confirmed SARS-CoV-2 infection or an uninfected control (not recorded which).

This clonotype was counted many times. The chain has TRBV7-2 and TRBJ1-5; 7 nucleotides agree with TRBD1. With V trimmed by 5 bases and J by 5 bases, 9 bases remained unmatched. Germline-derived CDR1 and CDR2 are SGHTA and FQGNSA. This CDR3 comprises 15 residues. CDR3 protein: CASSQGGGADQPQHF. CDR3 DNA sequence: TGTGCCAGCAGCCAGGGGGGGGGCGCGGATCAGCCCCAGCATTTT. The complete variable domain, with remaining parts taken from reference TRBV7-2 and TRBJ1-5, reads GAGVSQSPSNKVTEKGKDVELRCDPISGHTALYWYRQSLGQGLEFLIYFQGNSAPDKSGLPSDRFSAERTGGSVSTLTIQRTQQEDSAVYLCASSQGGGADQPQHFGDGTRLSIL.

This clonotype was seen ten or more times. The CDR3 protein is CSADHSGSRADTQYF. CDR3 in DNA: TGCAGTGCTGACCATAGCGGGAGCCGGGCAGATACGCAGTATTTT. The chain has TRBV20-1 and TRBJ2-3; TRBD2 matches 9 bases. V trimming: 5 bases; J trimming: 4 bases; junction bases outside the gene matches: 10. The CDR3 covers 15 residues. The V gene's germline CDR1 is DFQATT and CDR2 SNEGSKA (reference sequence).

This clonotype rates as medium-sized. A read error may account for a junction end that differs from germline. This rearrangement joins TRBV6-5 to TRBJ2-3, with TRBD1 matching 7 bases. The CDR3 totals 17 residues. The germline V gene has CDR1 MNHEY and CDR2 SVGAGI. CDR3 in amino acids: CASSYSYETGPTDTQYF. The CDR3, as DNA: TGTGCCAGCAGCTACTCGTATGAGACAGGGCCCACAGATACGCAGTATTTT.

This clonotype was seen repeatedly, ten times or more. This chain links TRBV24-1 with TRBJ2-1, with 8 bases matching TRBD1. Unmatched junction bases numbered 8, after V lost 5 bases and J lost 9 bases. The CDR3 has 14 amino acids. In germline, CDR1 is KGHDR, CDR2 SFDVKD. CDR3 in DNA: TGTGCCACCAGTGCCTGGCAGGGGGCCGGTGAGCAGTTCTTC. This translates into CATSAWQGAGEQFF.

This clonotype was counted many times. The chain is built from TRBV5-6 and TRBJ2-3, with TRBD2 identical over 11 bases. CDR1 is SGHDT and CDR2 is YYEEEE in the germline V gene. V gave up 1 base and J gave up 2 bases; unmatched junction bases: 3. CDR3 size: 16 residues. Here the CDR3 DNA reads TGTGCCAGCAGCTTGTGGGGACTAGCGGTCACAGATACGCAGTATTTT. The encoded protein is CASSLWGLAVTDTQYF. Filled out from reference TRBV5-6 and TRBJ2-3, the complete variable domain reads DAGVTQSPTHLIKTRGQQVTLRCSPKSGHDTVSWYQQALGQGPQFIFQYYEEEERQRGNFPDRFSGHQFPNYSSELNVNALLLGDSALYLCASSLWGLAVTDTQYFGPGTRLTVL.

This clonotype is classed as medium-sized. This chain connects TRBV25-1 to TRBJ1-2; 8 bases line up with TRBD1. The germline CDR1 and CDR2 sequences are MGHDK and SYGVNS. V lost 10 bases and J lost 5; bases outside the gene matches: 6. This CDR3 spans 12 amino acids. The CDR3 sequence is CATGQGPYGYTF. DNA of the CDR3: TGTGCCACTGGACAGGGCCCATATGGCTACACCTTC.

This clonotype was seen ten or more times. The rearrangement uses TRBV5-1 and TRBJ1-2; the D gene is possibly TRBD1 (5 bases). V lost 3 bases and J 7 bases, leaving 19 bases between the germline ends. Germline CDR1 SGHRS, CDR2 YFSETQ. The CDR3 runs to 15 residues. The CDR3 reads CASSSVDEGSGGYTF. The CDR3 DNA reads as TGCGCCAGCAGCTCGGTAGACGAGGGGAGTGGTGGCTACACCTTC.

This clonotype was recorded at least ten times. V and J are TRBV4-1 and TRBJ2-3; unclear D gene. Germline-derived CDR1 and CDR2 are MGHRA and YSYEKL. The CDR3 is 15 amino acids. V gave up 1 base and J gave up 2 bases, with 10 bases separating them. CDR3 nucleotide sequence: TGCGCCAGCAGCCAAGTTCTGGGCTCCACAGATACGCAGTATTTT. Translation gives CASSQVLGSTDTQYF.

V gene TRBV20-1 combines with J gene TRBJ2-7; 11 bases match TRBD2. The V segment lost 3 bases and the J segment 6 bases; nucleotides outside the gene matches: 7. Germline values: CDR1 DFQATT, CDR2 SNEGSKA (reference sequence). The CDR3 loop spans 14 amino acids. CDR3 DNA: TGCAGTGCTAGGGTACTAGCGGGAGCAGGCGAGCAGTACTTC. Its translation: CSARVLAGAGEQYF.

This clonotype was recorded at least ten times. The CDR3 sequence is CASSTTGLNQPQHF. DNA of the CDR3: TGTGCCAGCAGTACCACGGGACTTAATCAGCCCCAGCATTTT. The chain links TRBV12-3 or TRBV12-4 to TRBJ1-5; D might be TRBD1 (5 bases). The V gene lost 5 bases and the J gene lost 4 bases, with 12 bases spanning the gap. The CDR3 has 14 amino acids.

This clonotype is medium-sized by share. J is TRBJ2-7 and V is TRBV10-3; 7 bases align to TRBD1. The CDR3 spans 16 residues. Germline CDR1 is ENHRY and CDR2 is SYGVKD. V lost 3 bases to trimming and J lost 6 bases; unmatched junction nucleotides: 14. The CDR3 DNA sequence: TGTGCCATCAGTGATGGTGGTGGACAGGAAGGGGGCGAGCAGTACTTC. Translated: CAISDGGGQEGGEQYF.

By frequency in the sample, this clonotype is medium-sized. This sequence joins TRBV7-9 and TRBJ2-2, with a possible D match to TRBD1 (6 bases). V was trimmed by 5 bases and J by 4 bases, leaving 11 bases between them. The CDR3 is 14 amino acids. CDR1 and CDR2 (germline): SEHNR, FQNEAQ (reference sequence). In DNA, the CDR3 is TGTGCCAGCAGCGCTGGGACAACCACCGGGGAGCTGTTTTTT. Translated: CASSAGTTTGELFF.

By proportion, this clonotype is medium-sized (0.01 to 0.1%). J is TRBJ2-1 and V is TRBV24-1; D is uncertain. V dropped 1 base and J dropped 4 bases, with 4 bases sitting between them. The CDR3 covers 13 residues. The V gene's germline CDR1 is KGHDR and CDR2 SFDVKD. In DNA form, the CDR3 reads TGTGCCACCAGTGATTTATCGTACAATGAGCAGTTCTTC. Protein product: CATSDLSYNEQFF.

By its share, this clonotype is medium-sized. The chain is built from TRBV29-1 and TRBJ1-2; 7 nucleotides align to TRBD1. Germline assignment: CDR1 SQVTM and CDR2 ANQGSEA. J was trimmed by 4 bases and V by 4 bases; bases with no gene match: 3. This CDR3 has 12 amino acids. The CDR3 bases are TGCAGCGTTGCGCAGGGGGTCTATGGCTACACCTTC. Its translation is CSVAQGVYGYTF.

This clonotype occurred many times. This chain uses TRBV28 with TRBJ1-5, with TRBD1 as a possible D gene (5 bases). The germline gives CDR1 MDHEN, CDR2 SYDVKM. V was clipped by 6 bases and J by 6 bases, with 15 bases between them. This CDR3 comprises 14 residues. The CDR3 here is CASRVPQGGQPQHF. The CDR3 bases are TGTGCCAGCAGGGTGCCCCAGGGCGGTCAGCCCCAGCATTTT.

This clonotype was detected a few times. This rearrangement joins TRBV5-6 to TRBJ2-7; D might be TRBD1 (6 bases). Germline values: CDR1 SGHDT, CDR2 YYEEEE. With 1 base removed from V and 5 bases from J, the gap between germline ends came to 7 bases. The CDR3 loop spans 12 amino acids. In DNA, the CDR3 is TGTGCCAGCAGCTTGACAGGGAACGAGCAGTACTTC. It yields the protein CASSLTGNEQYF.

At least ten counts were recorded for this clonotype. The J gene is TRBJ2-7, the V gene TRBV11-2; TRBD1 agrees at 9 bases. Germline trimming cut 4 bases from V and 3 bases from J; bases unmatched to any gene: 16. The CDR3 loop spans 18 amino acids. In germline, CDR1 is SGHAT, CDR2 FQNNGV. The CDR3 region is CASSSPKTAGTGYYEQYF. The CDR3 region has the DNA TGTGCCAGCAGCTCCCCTAAGACAGCGGGGACAGGGTACTACGAGCAGTACTTC.

By sample share, this clonotype is medium-sized. J is TRBJ2-1 and V is TRBV12-3 or TRBV12-4; 12 bases are shared with TRBD1. There are 15 residues in the CDR3. J was trimmed by 5 bases and V by 6 bases; bases with no gene match: 5. The DNA for the CDR3 is TGTGCCAGCAGGTTGGGACAGGGGGCCCACAATGAGCAGTTCTTC. Protein: CASRLGQGAHNEQFF.

This clonotype is judged medium-sized (0.01 to 0.1%). J is TRBJ2-7 and V is TRBV6-2 or TRBV6-3, with TRBD2 matching 9 bases. This CDR3 spans 14 amino acids. Germline CDR1 is MNHEY and CDR2 is SVGEGT. V trimming: 2 bases; J trimming: 2 bases; junction bases outside the gene matches: 1. The CDR3 is CASSYGGRAYEQYV. CDR3 DNA sequence: TGTGCCAGCAGTTACGGCGGGAGGGCCTACGAGCAGTACGTC.

This clonotype showed up many times. The rearrangement uses TRBV10-2 and TRBJ2-2; D is uncertain. The CDR3 has 11 amino acids. Trimming shortened V by 5 bases and J by 6 bases, and 4 bases separated the two germline ends. CDR1 and CDR2 (germline): WSHSY, SAAADI. The CDR3 sequence is CASSRAGELFF. The DNA for the CDR3 is TGCGCCAGCAGTAGAGCCGGGGAGCTGTTTTTT.

Sample share makes this clonotype medium-sized. V usage is TRBV6-2 or TRBV6-3 and J usage is TRBJ1-3, with TRBD1 as a possible D gene (5 bases). Trimming stripped 6 bases from V and 2 bases from J, with 8 bases between. This CDR3 spans 13 amino acids. CDR1 and CDR2 (germline): MNHEY, SVGEGT. The CDR3 coding sequence is TGTGCCAGCAGCCTGACAGCTGGAAACACCATATATTTT. This gives the protein CASSLTAGNTIYF.